This TCR beta chain emerged from a study of neurological immune-mediated disorders. This clonotype was seen many times. The CDR3 is 14 amino acids. CDR1 SGHTS and CDR2 YDEGEE come from the germline V gene. V lost 2 bases, J lost 5 bases, and 1 base stayed unmatched. TCRdb independently ran MiXCR on the 5' RACE reads; one entry per CDR3 protein. The sample lists some 57,000 distinct CDR3 sequences, about 3.2% occurring once. The sample was PBMCs. The chain is built from TRBV5-8 and TRBJ2-5, with TRBD2 identical over 12 bases. The receptor comes from a woman aged 55 to 70 with multiple sclerosis. CDR3 protein: CASSFLAGGETQYF. The CDR3 bases are TGTGCCAGCAGCTTTCTAGCGGGAGGGGAGACCCAGTACTTC. Variable domain in full (rest from reference TRBV5-8 and TRBJ2-5): EAGVTQSPTHLIKTRGQQATLRCSPISGHTSVYWYQQALGLGLQFLLWYDEGEERNRGNFPPRFSGRQFPNYSSELNVNALELEDSALYLCASSFLAGGETQYFGPGTRLLVL.